This is a list of T cell receptor beta chains from one sample in a study of blood T cell repertoires in COVID-19. Only in-frame clones appear in the TCRdb table, and some are missing; sequencing was by immunoSEQ multiplex PCR. The sample lists some 390,000 clones, around 89% occurring once. Sequenced: peripheral blood. The receptors come from a woman between 40 and 50 years old with COVID-19, enrolled during active disease. CDR3s include the opening cysteine and the closing phenylalanine or tryptophan. D genes are given only for firm matches.

length	V	J	D	DNA	CDR3
15	TRBV5-6	TRBJ1-6	.	TGTGCCAGCAGCTTTGTTCAGGCTGGGCATTCACCCCTCCACTTT	CASSFVQAGHSPLHF
18	TRBV28	TRBJ2-7	.	TGTGCCAGCAGTTTAGCCCCCCTTCCTAGTCGGATATCCTACGAGCAGTACTTC	CASSLAPLPSRISYEQYF
16	TRBV6-2/TRBV6-3	TRBJ1-3	TRBD1	TGTGCCAGCAGTCTCCGGGACAGGGGCTCTGGAAACACCATATATTTT	CASSLRDRGSGNTIYF
14	TRBV18	TRBJ2-1	.	TGTGCCAGCTCACCCCAGACTAGTTACAATGAGCAGTTCTTC	CASSPQTSYNEQFF
12	TRBV11-2	TRBJ2-5	.	TGTGCCAGCAGCTTACTTACTGAGACCCAGTACTTC	CASSLLTETQYF
16	TRBV4-2	TRBJ2-7	TRBD1	TGTGCCAGCAGCCTTGGGACAGGGATAATCGCAGGGGAGCAGTACTTC	CASSLGTGIIAGEQYF
15	TRBV12-5	TRBJ2-7	TRBD1	TGTGCTAGTGGTTTGGGGGACAGGAGCTCCTACGAGCAGTACTTC	CASGLGDRSSYEQYF
19	TRBV4-3	TRBJ2-1	TRBD2	TGCGCCAGCAGCCAAGATAATTACGGCCTAGCGGGAGAGGGCAATGAGCAGTTCTTC	CASSQDNYGLAGEGNEQFF
17	TRBV28	TRBJ1-2	TRBD1	TGTGCCAGCAGTTTGCATCTCGGGTCAGGGGGCGGTCATGGCTACACCTTC	CASSLHLGSGGGHGYTF
14	TRBV6-1	TRBJ1-1	.	TGTGCCAGCAGTGAATCTCCTCGGAACACTGAAGCTTTCTTT	CASSESPRNTEAFF
12	TRBV18	TRBJ1-1	.	TGTGCCAGCTCGCTCGAGAAGTTTGAAGCTTTCTTT	CASSLEKFEAFF
12	TRBV6-5	TRBJ2-7	.	TGTGCCAGCAGTTACCCCGGGGGACAGCAGTACTTC	CASSYPGGQQYF
13	TRBV19	TRBJ1-5	TRBD1	TGTGCCAGTCGGGACAGGGGAAATCAGCCCCAGCATTTT	CASRDRGNQPQHF
15	TRBV28	TRBJ1-1	.	TGTGCCAGCAGCGCGGTAGGGACACTTAACACTGAAGCTTTCTTT	CASSAVGTLNTEAFF
16	TRBV4-1	TRBJ2-7	TRBD2	TGCGCCAGCAGCCAAAGGCTAGCGGGAGTCTCCTACGAGCAGTACTTC	CASSQRLAGVSYEQYF